A selection of T cell receptor beta chains follows, all from one sample in a study of PD-L1 blockade in urothelial cancer. Some clones are missing from TCRdb's copy, which holds only in-frame ones; the method was immunoSEQ multiplex PCR. The table lists roughly 36,000 clones, approximately 90% of them singletons, with about 1.9% in the top ten. Specimen: PBMCs, collected around atezolizumab (anti-PD-L1) treatment. Receptors were obtained from a man in his 60s with urothelial cancer. Each CDR3 is given with its conserved first and last residue. D genes are given only for firm matches. Clone size is given for some rows only: seen once, a few or many times, or a class if the clone is expanded.

V	D	size	length	J	DNA	CDR3
TRBV5-1	-	once	13	TRBJ1-1	TGCGCCAGCAGGACAAACCTGAACACTGAAGCTTTCTTT	CASRTNLNTEAFF
TRBV2	-	-	14	TRBJ1-6	TGTGCCAGCAGTAGACAGAACTATAATTCACCCCTCCACTTT	CASSRQNYNSPLHF
TRBV27	TRBD2	-	14	TRBJ2-7	TGTGCCAGCAGTTTAACGCGACTAGCGACCGAGCAGTACTTC	CASSLTRLATEQYF
TRBV6-6	-	-	15	TRBJ1-2	TGTGCCAGCAGTTCGTCTTCCGTAACCCACGGTGGCTACACCTTC	CASSSSSVTHGGYTF
TRBV5-1	TRBD1	-	15	TRBJ2-3	TGCGCCAGCAGCTCGACAGGGGCAACGGGAGATACGCAGTATTTT	CASSSTGATGDTQYF
TRBV28	-	-	14	TRBJ2-3	TGTGCCAGCAAAAGCGGAACTAGCACAGATACGCAGTATTTT	CASKSGTSTDTQYF
TRBV7-2	-	-	12	TRBJ1-1	TGTGCCAGCAGTGGGGCCAGCACAAGGGCTTTCTTT	CASSGASTRAFF
TRBV6-1	TRBD1	-	16	TRBJ1-5	TGTGCCAGCAGTGAAGCTGCCACAGGGGGCCATCAGCCCCAGCATTTT	CASSEAATGGHQPQHF
TRBV9	-	-	15	TRBJ2-1	TGTGCCAGCAGCGTAGAAGGACAGAGCCCGCCTGAGCAGTTCTTC	CASSVEGQSPPEQFF
TRBV5-1	TRBD1	few	13	TRBJ1-2	TGCGCCAGCAGCTTTACAGGGGGCTATGGCTACACCTTC	CASSFTGGYGYTF
TRBV5-4	TRBD2	-	16	TRBJ2-3	TGTGCCAGCAGCGAATGGACTAGCGGAGCCACAGATACGCAGTATTTT	CASSEWTSGATDTQYF
TRBV5-5	-	-	16	TRBJ1-3	TGTGCCAGCAGCAAACAGGTAGAAACTCCTGGAAACACCATATATTTT	CASSKQVETPGNTIYF
TRBV5-1	-	-	14	TRBJ1-3	TGCGCCAGCAGCTTGGAAGGGGGTGGAAACACCATATATTTT	CASSLEGGGNTIYF
TRBV5-1	TRBD2	-	15	TRBJ2-5	TGCGCCAGCAGCTTGGGTCTAGCGGGAGGAGAGACCCAGTACTTC	CASSLGLAGGETQYF
TRBV7-7	-	-	13	TRBJ2-5	TGTGCTAGCAGCAAAACTGGTCTGGAGACCCAGTACTTC	CASSKTGLETQYF
TRBV28	-	few	15	TRBJ1-6	TGTGCCAGCAGTCCCCCCACAGGTGGTGGTTCACCCCTCCACTTT	CASSPPTGGGSPLHF
TRBV10-2	TRBD1	-	16	TRBJ1-5	TGCGCCAGCAGTGAAGTGGACAGGGGGCGCGGTCAGCCCCAGCATTTT	CASSEVDRGRGQPQHF
TRBV5-1	TRBD1	-	15	TRBJ2-2	TGCGCCAGCAGCCCAGGGACAGCCGACACCGGGGAGCTGTTTTTT	CASSPGTADTGELFF
TRBV5-1	TRBD2	-	15	TRBJ2-3	TGCGCCAGCAGCTCTGGACTAGCGGGGTCAGATACGCAGTATTTT	CASSSGLAGSDTQYF
TRBV28	-	once	16	TRBJ1-5	TGTGCCAGCAGTCCACAGGGCCCTCAAGTGGGTCAGCCCCAGCATTTT	CASSPQGPQVGQPQHF
TRBV10-3	TRBD2	-	16	TRBJ2-1	TGTGCCATCAGTGGACCTAGCGGGGGACTATACAATGAGCAGTTCTTC	CAISGPSGGLYNEQFF
TRBV14	TRBD2	-	16	TRBJ2-2	TGTGCCAGCAGCAAGACTAGCGGGAGGGCCCCCGGGGAGCTGTTTTTT	CASSKTSGRAPGELFF
TRBV7-3	TRBD1	-	13	TRBJ1-6	TGTGCCAGCAGCCCTCGACAGGGGGCCCCCCTCCACTTT	CASSPRQGAPLHF
TRBV7-3	-	once	15	TRBJ2-1	TGTGCCAGCAGCTTAAGTGACACCCCCTACAATGAGCAGTTCTTC	CASSLSDTPYNEQFF
TRBV19	TRBD1	-	14	TRBJ1-6	TGTGCCAGTACCCCGACAGGGGAGAATTCACCCCTCCACTTT	CASTPTGENSPLHF
TRBV2	TRBD2	once	16	TRBJ2-3	TGTGCCAGCATACCCTCGGCTAGCGGGGACTCAGATACGCAGTATTTT	CASIPSASGDSDTQYF
TRBV13	TRBD1	-	16	TRBJ2-2	TGTGCCAGCAGCGTTGGACAGGGGGATCTCACCGGGGAGCTGTTTTTT	CASSVGQGDLTGELFF
TRBV5-5	TRBD1	-	17	TRBJ1-1	TGTGCCAGCAGCCCGAAGGGTTTGGACAGGGGGGACACTGAAGCTTTCTTT	CASSPKGLDRGDTEAFF
TRBV2	TRBD2	-	14	TRBJ2-5	TGTGCCAGCAGTCCCGGGACTAGCAGAAAGACCCAGTACTTC	CASSPGTSRKTQYF
TRBV28	-	-	14	TRBJ2-2	TGTGCCAGCCGTATTGGGTCCCCAGGCGGGGAGCTGTTTTTT	CASRIGSPGGELFF
TRBV7-9	TRBD2	-	13	TRBJ2-3	TGTGCCGGGAGCGGGGGGCCGGGGGATACGCAGTATTTT	CAGSGGPGDTQYF
TRBV4-2	-	-	13	TRBJ1-4	TGTGCCAGCAGCCAAGATACAGGGTGGAAACTGTTTTTT	CASSQDTGWKLFF
TRBV28	-	-	16	TRBJ1-1	TGTGCCAGCAGCCCATTTAGGGGGGGATTGAACACTGAAGCTTTCTTT	CASSPFRGGLNTEAFF
TRBV5-6	TRBD1	large	15	TRBJ1-2	TGTGCCAGCATTGGGTTTTCTGGACAGGCAAATGGCTACACCTTC	CASIGFSGQANGYTF
TRBV5-1	TRBD2	-	14	TRBJ2-7	TGCGCCAGCAGCTTGGTCCGGGAGGCCTACGAGCAGTACTTC	CASSLVREAYEQYF
TRBV13	TRBD2	-	18	TRBJ2-2	TGTGCCAGCCAAACCGGGACTAGCGGGAGGCTCGACACCGGGGAGCTGTTTTTT	CASQTGTSGRLDTGELFF
TRBV4-2	-	-	15	TRBJ1-5	TGTGCCAGCAGCCAAGATTACGGGAGCAATCAGCCCCAGCATTTT	CASSQDYGSNQPQHF
TRBV19	TRBD1	-	13	TRBJ1-5	TGTGCCAGTAGTATGGACAGGGGTCGGCCCCAGCATTTT	CASSMDRGRPQHF
TRBV9	TRBD2	-	15	TRBJ2-1	TGTGCCAGCAGCCTCCTGACTAGCGGGGTCGGTGAGCAGTTCTTC	CASSLLTSGVGEQFF
TRBV4-3	-	-	15	TRBJ1-1	TGCGCCAGCAGCCAAGAGTTCGGGGGGCGCAGTGAAGCTTTCTTT	CASSQEFGGRSEAFF
TRBV4-1	TRBD2	few	15	TRBJ2-1	TGCGCCAGCAGCCATTACGGGACTAGCGACAATGAGCAGTTCTTC	CASSHYGTSDNEQFF
TRBV4-2	TRBD2	once	14	TRBJ2-7	TGTGCCAGCAGCCCAGGACTAGGGTCCTACGAGCAGTACTTC	CASSPGLGSYEQYF
TRBV5-4	-	-	12	TRBJ1-2	TGTGCCAGCAGCCTTCCAGGACAGGGCTACACCTTC	CASSLPGQGYTF
TRBV5-4	TRBD2	few	17	TRBJ2-5	TGTGCCAGCAGCTTGTGGCTAGCGGGAGTAAGGGGAGAGACCCAGTACTTC	CASSLWLAGVRGETQYF
TRBV7-8	-	-	13	TRBJ2-3	TGTGCCAGCAGCCCCCAGGGGAAAGATACGCAGTATTTT	CASSPQGKDTQYF
TRBV6-1	TRBD2	-	15	TRBJ2-3	TGTGCCAGCAGGGCTACAGCGGGAGTCACAGATACGCAGTATTTT	CASRATAGVTDTQYF